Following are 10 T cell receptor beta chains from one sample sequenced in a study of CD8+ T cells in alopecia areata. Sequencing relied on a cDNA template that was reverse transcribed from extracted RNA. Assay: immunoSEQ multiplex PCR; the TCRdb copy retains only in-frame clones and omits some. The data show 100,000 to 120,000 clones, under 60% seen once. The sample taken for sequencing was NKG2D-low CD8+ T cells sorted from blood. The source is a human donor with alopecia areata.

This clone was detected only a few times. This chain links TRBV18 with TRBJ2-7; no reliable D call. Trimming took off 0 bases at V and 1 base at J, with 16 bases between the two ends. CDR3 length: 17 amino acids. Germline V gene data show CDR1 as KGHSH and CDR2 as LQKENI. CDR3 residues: CASSPPPSVPRSYEQYF. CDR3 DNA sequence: TGTGCCAGCTCACCACCGCCTTCGGTCCCCCGGTCCTACGAGCAGTACTTC.

As DNA, the CDR3 is TGTGCCAGCAGTTACGGGAGATCCGACTACGAGCAGTACTTC. Translated, it gives CASSYGRSDYEQYF. The chain carries TRBV6-5 and TRBJ2-7; TRBD2 is a possible D gene (5 bases). The germline V and J ends were trimmed by 2 bases and 3 bases, with 11 bases remaining between them. Germline V gene lookup returns CDR1 MNHEY and CDR2 SVGAGI. The CDR3 extends over 14 amino acids.

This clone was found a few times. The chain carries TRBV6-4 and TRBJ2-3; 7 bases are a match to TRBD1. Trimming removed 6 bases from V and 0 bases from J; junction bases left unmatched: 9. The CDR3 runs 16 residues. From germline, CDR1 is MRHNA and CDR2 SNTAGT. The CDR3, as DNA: TGTGCCAGCAGCTTCACAGGGGATTCTAGCACAGATACGCAGTATTTT. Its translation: CASSFTGDSSTDTQYF.

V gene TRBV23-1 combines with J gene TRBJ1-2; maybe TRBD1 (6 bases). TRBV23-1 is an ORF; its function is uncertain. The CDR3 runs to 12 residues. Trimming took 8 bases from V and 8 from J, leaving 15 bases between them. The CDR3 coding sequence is TGCGCCAGCTCAGGGTCAGGGGAAGGCTACACCTTC. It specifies CASSGSGEGYTF.

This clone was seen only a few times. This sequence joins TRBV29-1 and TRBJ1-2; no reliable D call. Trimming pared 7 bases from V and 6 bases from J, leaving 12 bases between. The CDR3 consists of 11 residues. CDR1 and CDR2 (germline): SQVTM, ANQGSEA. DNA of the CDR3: TGCAGCGCCGAAGGACGGCATGGCTACACCTTC. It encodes CSAEGRHGYTF.

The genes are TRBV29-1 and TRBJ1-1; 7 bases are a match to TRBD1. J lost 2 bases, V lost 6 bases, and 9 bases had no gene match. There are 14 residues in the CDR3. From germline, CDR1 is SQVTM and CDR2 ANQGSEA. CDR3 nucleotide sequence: TGCAGCGTGACCATACAGGGGCTCAACACTGAAGCTTTCTTT. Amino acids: CSVTIQGLNTEAFF.

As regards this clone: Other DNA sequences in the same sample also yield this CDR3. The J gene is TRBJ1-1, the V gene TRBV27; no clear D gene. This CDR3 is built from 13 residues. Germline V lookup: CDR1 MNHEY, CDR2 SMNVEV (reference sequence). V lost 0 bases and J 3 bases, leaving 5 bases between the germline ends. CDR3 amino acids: CASSLSGYTEAFF. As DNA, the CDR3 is TGTGCCAGCAGTTTATCTGGATACACTGAAGCTTTCTTT.

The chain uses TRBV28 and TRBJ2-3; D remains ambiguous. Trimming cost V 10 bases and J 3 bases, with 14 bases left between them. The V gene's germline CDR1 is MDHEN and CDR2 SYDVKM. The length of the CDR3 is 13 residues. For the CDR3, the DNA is TGTGCCACCCGACACCCAACGACAGATACGCAGTATTTT. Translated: CATRHPTTDTQYF.

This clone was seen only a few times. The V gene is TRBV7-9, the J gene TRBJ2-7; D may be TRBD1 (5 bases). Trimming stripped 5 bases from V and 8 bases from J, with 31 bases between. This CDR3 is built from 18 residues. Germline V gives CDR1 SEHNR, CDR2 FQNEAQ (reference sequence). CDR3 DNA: TGTGCCAGCAGCCCCCGGGCACCCGGAGCCCTAGGGGTCGGCAAGCAGTACTTC. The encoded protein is CASSPRAPGALGVGKQYF.

The CDR3 loop is CASSPLAGGSDTQYF. DNA of the CDR3: TGTGCCAGTTCGCCACTAGCGGGAGGATCGGATACGCAGTATTTT. V gene TRBV19 combines with J gene TRBJ2-3; 12 bases line up with TRBD2. Germline assignment: CDR1 LNHDA and CDR2 SQIVND (reference sequence). CDR3 length: 15 amino acids. The junction had 9 bases not matched to a gene; V was cut back by 8 bases and J by 6 bases.